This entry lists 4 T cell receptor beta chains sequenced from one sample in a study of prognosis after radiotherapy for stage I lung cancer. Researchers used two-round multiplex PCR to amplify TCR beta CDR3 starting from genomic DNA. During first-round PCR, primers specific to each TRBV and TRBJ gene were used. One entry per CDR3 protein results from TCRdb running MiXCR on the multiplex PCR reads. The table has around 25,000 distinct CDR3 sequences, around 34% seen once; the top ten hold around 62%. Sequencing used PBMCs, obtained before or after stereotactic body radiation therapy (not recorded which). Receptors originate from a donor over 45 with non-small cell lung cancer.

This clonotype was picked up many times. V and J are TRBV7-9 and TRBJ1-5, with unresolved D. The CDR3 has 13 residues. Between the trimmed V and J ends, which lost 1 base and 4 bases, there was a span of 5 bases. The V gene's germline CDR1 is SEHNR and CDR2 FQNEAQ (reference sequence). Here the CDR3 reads CASSLGKNQPQHF. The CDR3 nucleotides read TGTGCCAGCAGCTTAGGGAAGAATCAGCCCCAGCATTTT.

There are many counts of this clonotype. The DNA of the CDR3 is TGTGCCAGCAGAATCACAGGGGTTAGCACTGAAGCTTTCTTT. It codes for CASRITGVSTEAFF. The chain is built from TRBV28 and TRBJ1-1; the match to TRBD1 covers 7 bases. This CDR3 comprises 14 residues. The germline V gene encodes CDR1 MDHEN and CDR2 SYDVKM. Trimming at V came to 6 bases and at J to 4 bases, leaving 8 bases not matched to a gene.

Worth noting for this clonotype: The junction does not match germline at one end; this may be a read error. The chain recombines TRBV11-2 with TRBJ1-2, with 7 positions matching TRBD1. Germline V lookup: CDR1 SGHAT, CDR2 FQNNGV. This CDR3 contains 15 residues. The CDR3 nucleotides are TGTGCCAGCAGCTCGGGACAGTCCAAAAGCTATTGCTACACCTTC. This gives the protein CASSSGQSKSYCYTF.

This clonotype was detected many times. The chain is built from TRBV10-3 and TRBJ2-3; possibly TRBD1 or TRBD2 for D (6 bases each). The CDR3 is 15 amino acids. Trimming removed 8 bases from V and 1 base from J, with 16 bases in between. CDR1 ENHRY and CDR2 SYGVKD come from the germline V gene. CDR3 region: CAIGGQRAGTDTQYF. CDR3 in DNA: TGTGCCATCGGGGGGCAGCGGGCGGGCACAGATACGCAGTATTTT.